This TCR beta chain emerged from a study of response to subunit inactivated influenza vaccine. CDR1 DFQATT and CDR2 SNEGSKA come from the germline V gene (reference sequence). Trimming pared 4 bases from V and 1 base from J, leaving 19 bases between. The length of the CDR3 is 16 residues. TCRdb reanalysed the RT-PCR reads using MiXCR and keeps one entry per CDR3 protein. The sample includes a few hundred thousand distinct CDR3 sequences, approximately 12% seen only once; the top ten take under 10%. The input for sequencing was non-naive T cells sorted from PBMCs, taken roughly 15 days before vaccination. The TCR originated in a man aged 50-59 years who received an inactivated influenza vaccine. The chain combines TRBV20-1 with TRBJ1-2; D not resolved. CDR3 amino acids: CSAKEARRNFNYGYTF. The DNA of the CDR3 is TGCAGTGCTAAAGAAGCGAGAAGAAATTTTAACTATGGCTACACCTTC.